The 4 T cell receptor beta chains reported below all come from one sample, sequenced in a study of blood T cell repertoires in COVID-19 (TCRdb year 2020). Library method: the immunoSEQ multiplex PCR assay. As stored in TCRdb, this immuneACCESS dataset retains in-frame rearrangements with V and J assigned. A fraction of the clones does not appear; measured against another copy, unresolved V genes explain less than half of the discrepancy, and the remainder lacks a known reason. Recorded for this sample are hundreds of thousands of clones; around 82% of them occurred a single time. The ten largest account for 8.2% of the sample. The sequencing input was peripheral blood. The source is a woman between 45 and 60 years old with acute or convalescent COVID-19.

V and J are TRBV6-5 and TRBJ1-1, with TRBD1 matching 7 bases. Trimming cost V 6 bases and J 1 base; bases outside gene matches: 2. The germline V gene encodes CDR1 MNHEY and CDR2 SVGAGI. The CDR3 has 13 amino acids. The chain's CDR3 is CASRGQENTEAFF. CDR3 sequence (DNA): TGTGCCAGCAGAGGACAGGAGAACACTGAAGCTTTCTTT.

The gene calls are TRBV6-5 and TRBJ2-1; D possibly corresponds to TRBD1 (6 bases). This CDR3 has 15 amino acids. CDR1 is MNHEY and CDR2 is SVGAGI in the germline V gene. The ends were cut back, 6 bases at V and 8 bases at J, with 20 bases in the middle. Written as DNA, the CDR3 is TGTGCCAGCAGACTCGACAGGACCCATATTGATGAGCAGTTCTTC. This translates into CASRLDRTHIDEQFF.

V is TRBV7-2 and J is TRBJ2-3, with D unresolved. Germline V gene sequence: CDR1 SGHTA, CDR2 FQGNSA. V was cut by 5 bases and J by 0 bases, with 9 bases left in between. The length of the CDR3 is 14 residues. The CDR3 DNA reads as TGTGCCAGCAGCCGCGGCCAAAGCACAGATACGCAGTATTTT. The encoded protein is CASSRGQSTDTQYF.

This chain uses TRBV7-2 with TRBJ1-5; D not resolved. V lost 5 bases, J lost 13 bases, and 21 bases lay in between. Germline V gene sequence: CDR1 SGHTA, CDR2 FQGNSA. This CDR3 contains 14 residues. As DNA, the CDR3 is TGTGCCAGCAGCCCGGACTCATCCACACCCGGTCAGCATTTT. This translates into CASSPDSSTPGQHF.